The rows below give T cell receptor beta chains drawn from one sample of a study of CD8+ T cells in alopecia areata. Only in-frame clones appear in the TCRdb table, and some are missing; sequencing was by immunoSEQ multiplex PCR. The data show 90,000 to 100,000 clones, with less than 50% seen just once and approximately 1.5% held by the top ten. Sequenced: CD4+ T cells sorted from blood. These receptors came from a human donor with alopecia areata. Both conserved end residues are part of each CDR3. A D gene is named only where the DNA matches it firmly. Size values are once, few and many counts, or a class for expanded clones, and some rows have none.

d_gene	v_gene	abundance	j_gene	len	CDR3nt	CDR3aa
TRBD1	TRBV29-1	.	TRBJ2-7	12	TGCAGCGTTGCCGGGACAGGGAACGAGCAGTACTTC	CSVAGTGNEQYF
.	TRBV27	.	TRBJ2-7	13	TGTGCCAGCAGTTTATCGGGGGGCGGCGAGCAGTACTTC	CASSLSGGGEQYF
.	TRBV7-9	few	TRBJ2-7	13	TGTGCCAGCAGCCTGGGAGAGTACTACGAGCAGTACTTC	CASSLGEYYEQYF
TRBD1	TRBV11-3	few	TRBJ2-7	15	TGTGCCAGCAGCTCTACGACAGGGAGCTCCTACGAGCAGTACTTC	CASSSTTGSSYEQYF
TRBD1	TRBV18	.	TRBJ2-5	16	TGTGCCAGCTCATCCCGTTCAGGACAGGGGCAAGAGACCCAGTACTTC	CASSSRSGQGQETQYF
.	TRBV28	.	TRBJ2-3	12	TGTGCCAGCAGTTTAGGGCCGTATACGCAGTATTTT	CASSLGPYTQYF
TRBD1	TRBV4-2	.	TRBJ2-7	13	TGTGCCAGCAGCTTGGGACAGCCCTACGAGCAGTACTTC	CASSLGQPYEQYF
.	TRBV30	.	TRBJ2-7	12	TGTGCCTGGACGCAGGGGGGCTACGAGCAGTACTTC	CAWTQGGYEQYF
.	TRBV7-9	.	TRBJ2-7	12	TGTGCCAGCACCCGGGAGAGCTACGAGCAGTACTTC	CASTRESYEQYF
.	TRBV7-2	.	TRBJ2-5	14	TGTGCCAGCAGCTCATTCAGGGGGGCTGAGACCCAGTACTTC	CASSSFRGAETQYF
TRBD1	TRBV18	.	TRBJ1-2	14	TGTGCCAGCTCATCGACAGGGGAGGGCTATGGCTACACCTTC	CASSSTGEGYGYTF
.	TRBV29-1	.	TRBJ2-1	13	TGCAGCGTTGAGGATGGGGCCTACAATGAGCAGTTCTTC	CSVEDGAYNEQFF
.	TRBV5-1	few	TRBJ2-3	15	TGCGCCAGCAGCTTGCGGGTCGGATCCACAGATACGCAGTATTTT	CASSLRVGSTDTQYF
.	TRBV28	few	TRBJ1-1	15	TGTGCCAGCAGTTTCCTTGGCCGCGGGAACACTGAAGCTTTCTTT	CASSFLGRGNTEAFF
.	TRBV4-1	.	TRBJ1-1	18	TGCGCCAGCAGCCAAGACCCTGACACCGTAGGGATGGACACTGAAGCTTTCTTT	CASSQDPDTVGMDTEAFF
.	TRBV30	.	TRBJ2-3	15	TGTGCCTGGAGTGTAGGGGGTCGGAGCACAGATACGCAGTATTTT	CAWSVGGRSTDTQYF
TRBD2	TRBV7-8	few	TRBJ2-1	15	TGTGCCAGCAGCTTAGGGGCGGGAGCCTACAATGAGCAGTTCTTC	CASSLGAGAYNEQFF
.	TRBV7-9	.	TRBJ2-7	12	TGTGCCAGCGGGGCAGGGGGGTACGAGCAGTACTTC	CASGAGGYEQYF
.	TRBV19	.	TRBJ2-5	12	TGTGCCAGTAGTATGAATGCCGAGACCCAGTACTTC	CASSMNAETQYF
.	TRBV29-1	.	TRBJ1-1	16	TGCAGCGTTGAATTGGGAATTCTTTCGCTAAACACTGAAGCTTTCTTT	CSVELGILSLNTEAFF
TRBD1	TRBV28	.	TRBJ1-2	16	TGTGCCAGCAGGAGCCCGCAGGGGGCTCGAAACTATGGCTACACCTTC	CASRSPQGARNYGYTF
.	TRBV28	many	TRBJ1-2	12	TGTGCCAGCAGTTTGGGTGGCTATGGCTACACCTTC	CASSLGGYGYTF
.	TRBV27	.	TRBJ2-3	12	TGTGCCAGCAGTTTATTCGGAGATACGCAGTATTTT	CASSLFGDTQYF
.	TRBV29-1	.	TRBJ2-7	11	TGCAGCGTTGCCTTTGAACAGGAGCAGTACTTC	CSVAFEQEQYF
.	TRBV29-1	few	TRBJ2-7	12	TGCAGCGTCGGGGGAGCCTCCTACGAGCAGTACTTC	CSVGGASYEQYF
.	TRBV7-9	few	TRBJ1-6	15	TGTGCCAGCAGCTTATTAGGGAATTGGAATTCACCCCTCCACTTT	CASSLLGNWNSPLHF
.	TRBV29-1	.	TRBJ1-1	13	TGCAGCGGAACCGAAGACTACCGGACTGAAGCTTTCTTT	CSGTEDYRTEAFF
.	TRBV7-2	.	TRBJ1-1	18	TGTGCCAGCAGCTTAGTTCAGGGAAGAGTGGGGGAGAACACTGAAGCTTTCTTT	CASSLVQGRVGENTEAFF
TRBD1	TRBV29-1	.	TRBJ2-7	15	TGCAGCGTTGGGGGGACAGGGGGCTATGCCTACGAGCAGTACTTC	CSVGGTGGYAYEQYF
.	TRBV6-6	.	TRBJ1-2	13	TGTGCCAGCACCCCATCCAGTGCCTATGGCTACACCTTC	CASTPSSAYGYTF
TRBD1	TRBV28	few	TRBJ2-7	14	TGTGCCAGCCTAAGCTACACAGGGGGGTCCGAGCAGTACTTC	CASLSYTGGSEQYF
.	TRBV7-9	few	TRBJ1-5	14	TGTGCCAGCAGCCCCGGGACGGGCAATCAGCCCCAGCATTTT	CASSPGTGNQPQHF
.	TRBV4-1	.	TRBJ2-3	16	TGCGCCAGCAGCCAAGATTCAGCGCGAGGGACAGATACGCAGTATTTT	CASSQDSARGTDTQYF
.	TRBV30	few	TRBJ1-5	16	TGTGCCTGGAGTGGAGGGGCTGCCTATAGCAATCAGCCCCAGCATTTT	CAWSGGAAYSNQPQHF
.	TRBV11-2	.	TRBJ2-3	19	TGTGCCAGCAGCCGCCTAGGGGCGGGGTTACTCCTCAGCACAGATACGCAGTATTTT	CASSRLGAGLLLSTDTQYF
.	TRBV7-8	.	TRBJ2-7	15	TGTGCCAGCAGCCTTGTCCGAGGGAAGACCTACGAGCAGTACTTC	CASSLVRGKTYEQYF
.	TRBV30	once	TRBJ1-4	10	TGTGCCTGGGGCAGTGAAAAACTGTTTTTT	CAWGSEKLFF
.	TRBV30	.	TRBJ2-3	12	TGTGCCTGGAGTATCTTGGGGCGGGTGCAGTATTTT	CAWSILGRVQYF
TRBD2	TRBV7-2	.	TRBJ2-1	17	TGTGCCAGCAGCATGGGACTAGCGGGCGATACCCACAATGAGCAGTTCTTC	CASSMGLAGDTHNEQFF
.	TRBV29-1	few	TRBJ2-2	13	TGCAGCGTTGAACTACAGTCGTCCGGGGAGCTGTTTTTT	CSVELQSSGELFF
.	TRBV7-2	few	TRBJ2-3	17	TGTGCCAGCAGCTCACACACAGCGGTTGAGGGCACAGATACGCAGTATTTT	CASSSHTAVEGTDTQYF
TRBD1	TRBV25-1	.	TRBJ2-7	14	TGTGCCAGCAGCCCACAGGGGGGTGTCTACGAGCAGTACTTC	CASSPQGGVYEQYF
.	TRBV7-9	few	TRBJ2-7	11	TGTGCCAGCACCCCGGTCTACGAGCAGTACTTC	CASTPVYEQYF
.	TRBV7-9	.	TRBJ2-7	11	TGTGCCAGCAGCTTGACCTACGAGCAGTACTTC	CASSLTYEQYF
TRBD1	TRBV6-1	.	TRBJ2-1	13	TGTGCCAGCACCCTGGGACAGTACAATGAGCAGTTCTTC	CASTLGQYNEQFF
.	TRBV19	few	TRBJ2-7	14	TGTGCCAGTAGTCCCAGGACAGAATCCTACGAGCAGTACTTC	CASSPRTESYEQYF
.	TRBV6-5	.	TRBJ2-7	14	TGTGCCAGCAGTTACTTAGGCCGGGCCGGCGAGCAGTACTTC	CASSYLGRAGEQYF
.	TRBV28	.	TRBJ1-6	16	TGTGCCAGCAGTCCCTCGGGAGGGGGTTATAATTCACCCCTCCACTTT	CASSPSGGGYNSPLHF